The clone carrying this TCR beta chain was seen more than once but under ten times. This sample is drawn from a study of blood T cell repertoires in COVID-19. Study at large: Sites across the United States, Italy and Spain contributed samples from acute and convalescent COVID-19. Sources were T cells, B-cell-depleted T cells, or PBMCs; the material itself was cDNA or gDNA.

As processed by the authors: Estimation of nucleated cell counts was performed using reference gene primer amplification. The repertoire was sequenced with immunoSEQ multiplex PCR; TCRdb's copy has only in-frame clones and lacks some. That table gives V, J and clone size, and the DNA gave D and trimming. The sample holds over 85,000 clones, about 87% seen once. The CDR3 consists of 15 residues. Germline V gene data show CDR1 as LGHDT and CDR2 as YNNKEL (reference sequence). Trimming stripped 7 bases from V and 4 bases from J, with 19 bases between. The chain combines TRBV3-1 (or the pseudogene TRBV3-2) with TRBJ1-1, with D possibly matching TRBD1 (5 bases). Source material: peripheral blood. This sequence originates from a middle-aged man with active or convalescent COVID-19. For the CDR3, the DNA is TGTGCCAGCACCCCGAACATCGGGGGGGGCACTGAAGCTTTCTTT. It translates to CASTPNIGGGTEAFF.